The rows below give T cell receptor beta chains drawn from one sample of a study of cytomegalovirus exposure and HLA in healthy donors. Using immunoSEQ multiplex PCR, the repertoire was profiled, and TCRdb retains in-frame clones only, with some absent. The data hold some 150,000 clones, with roughly 76% observed a single time. Specimen: PBMCs. These receptors were obtained from a human donor in good health. CDR3s include the opening cysteine and the closing phenylalanine or tryptophan. D genes are given only for firm matches. Size is omitted from some rows. Given values are once, few, many or a class for expanded clones.

15	TRBV5-1	.	.	TRBJ1-2	TGCGCCAGCAGCTTGGAAGGGGCCCTAGGCTATGGCTACACCTTC	CASSLEGALGYGYTF
16	TRBV9	.	few	TRBJ1-2	TGTGCCAGCAGCGTAGAGGCAGGGCTCTCGTCGGATGGCTACACCTTC	CASSVEAGLSSDGYTF
15	TRBV19	TRBD1	.	TRBJ1-5	TGTGCCAGTAGTAGAGCAGGGGGCGCGTGGCAGCCCCAGCATTTT	CASSRAGGAWQPQHF
15	TRBV2	.	few	TRBJ1-5	TGTGCCAGCAGGAGGGCAGCCGGAAGCAATCAGCCCCAGCATTTT	CASRRAAGSNQPQHF
14	TRBV19	.	.	TRBJ1-1	TGTGCCAGTAGTATGGTCCCCACGGGCACTGAAGCTTTCTTT	CASSMVPTGTEAFF
16	TRBV19	.	.	TRBJ1-4	TGTGCCAGTAGTGACCCCCCCGGGGGGAATAATGAAAAACTGTTTTTT	CASSDPPGGNNEKLFF
16	TRBV5-1	TRBD1	few	TRBJ1-2	TGCGCCAGCAGCTTGGCCTTGGACAGGAGTACTTATGGCTACACCTTC	CASSLALDRSTYGYTF
14	TRBV30	TRBD1	.	TRBJ1-5	TGTGCCTGGAGTCCGGGACAGGGAGGTCAGCCCCAGCATTTT	CAWSPGQGGQPQHF
16	TRBV9	TRBD2	.	TRBJ2-5	TGTGCCAGCAGCCCTATAGAGACTAGCGGGAAAGAGACCCAGTACTTC	CASSPIETSGKETQYF
13	TRBV6-5	.	.	TRBJ1-2	TGTGCCAGCAGTTATCTGACAGGCCAGGGCTACACCTTC	CASSYLTGQGYTF
15	TRBV27	.	.	TRBJ2-1	TGTGCCAGCAGTCTCCTGAGGGCGAGGATGAATGAGCAGTTCTTC	CASSLLRARMNEQFF
16	TRBV7-6	.	few	TRBJ1-5	TGTGCCAGCAGCTTAAACGGGGGGGATAGCAATCAGCCCCAGCATTTT	CASSLNGGDSNQPQHF
16	TRBV5-4	TRBD2	.	TRBJ2-3	TGTGCCAGCAGCTTGACGCGGGAGAGAGCCACAGATACGCAGTATTTT	CASSLTRERATDTQYF
15	TRBV11-2	TRBD1	.	TRBJ2-3	TGTGCCAGCAGCCGAACAGGGGGTGGCGCAGATACGCAGTATTTT	CASSRTGGGADTQYF
14	TRBV10-1	TRBD2	.	TRBJ2-5	TGCGCCAGCAGTTCTAGCGGGGGGACGGAGACCCAGTACTTC	CASSSSGGTETQYF
16	TRBV10-1	TRBD1	.	TRBJ2-2	TGCGCCAGCAGTGATGCGGACAGGGGGCGGACCGGGGAGCTGTTTTTT	CASSDADRGRTGELFF
14	TRBV7-3	TRBD1	.	TRBJ1-1	TGTGCCAGCAGCCTCGACAGGGTGAACACTGAAGCTTTCTTT	CASSLDRVNTEAFF
14	TRBV18	TRBD2	.	TRBJ2-1	TGTGCCAGCTCACCCGGGGGGGGGATACATGAGCAGTTCTTC	CASSPGGGIHEQFF
15	TRBV11-3	TRBD1	.	TRBJ1-1	TGTGCCAGCAGCGGACCGGGACAGGTTAGCGCTTTAGCTTTCTTT	CASSGPGQVSALAFF
12	TRBV29-1	.	.	TRBJ1-1	TGCAGCGTTCACGATCACAGGGCCGAAGCTTTCTTT	CSVHDHRAEAFF
18	TRBV6-1	TRBD2	once	TRBJ2-7	TGTGCCAGCAGTGTTTGGGGGGGACTAGCGTCAAGCTCCTACGAGCAGTACTTC	CASSVWGGLASSSYEQYF
12	TRBV18	.	few	TRBJ2-7	TGTGCCAGCTCACCCGGGTTGACCGAGCAGTACTTC	CASSPGLTEQYF
15	TRBV6-4	.	.	TRBJ1-6	TGTGCCAGCAGTGTAGGGGCAGGTGATAATTCACCCCTCCACTTT	CASSVGAGDNSPLHF
14	TRBV7-6	TRBD1	.	TRBJ1-2	TGTGCCAGCAGCCACAACGACAGGGGGCTGGGCTACACCTTC	CASSHNDRGLGYTF
14	TRBV28	.	few	TRBJ2-5	TGTGCCAGCAGTTTAGGCGGCCTAGAGGAGACCCAGTACTTC	CASSLGGLEETQYF
15	TRBV7-9	.	.	TRBJ2-3	TGTGCCAGCAGCGGAAGCGGTCCTCGCACAGATACGCAGTATTTT	CASSGSGPRTDTQYF
15	TRBV27	.	.	TRBJ1-2	TGTGCCAGCAGTTCCCGGGTAGGGTCGGGATATGGCTACACCTTC	CASSSRVGSGYGYTF
15	TRBV11-2	TRBD1	.	TRBJ2-6	TGTGCCAGCAGCTGGACAGGGTCCGGGGCCAACGTCCTGACTTTC	CASSWTGSGANVLTF
13	TRBV29-1	.	.	TRBJ1-4	TGCAGCGTAATGGTCTCGGGTAATGAAAAACTGTTTTTT	CSVMVSGNEKLFF
13	TRBV28	TRBD1	.	TRBJ2-5	TGTGCCAGCAGGTGGACAGGCGTGGAGACCCAGTACTTC	CASRWTGVETQYF
13	TRBV19	.	.	TRBJ1-2	TGTGCCAGTCTAGGACAGACGCTCTATGGCTACACCTTC	CASLGQTLYGYTF
13	TRBV9	.	few	TRBJ1-2	TGTGCCAGCAAGCGACCACCTAACTATGGCTACACCTTC	CASKRPPNYGYTF
14	TRBV14	TRBD1	.	TRBJ2-5	TGTGCCAGCAGCCTACGACAGGGCGGGGAGACCCAGTACTTC	CASSLRQGGETQYF
16	TRBV15	.	.	TRBJ2-3	TGTGCCACCAGCAGAGATAGCACTTTCGTCGGTGATACGCAGTATTTT	CATSRDSTFVGDTQYF
13	TRBV2	.	.	TRBJ1-6	TGTGCCAGCAGTGAAGAAGGGGTTTCACCCCTCCACTTT	CASSEEGVSPLHF
16	TRBV19	.	.	TRBJ2-1	TGTGCCAGTAGTAAGGTACAGGGCTCCCCGTACAATGAGCAGTTCTTC	CASSKVQGSPYNEQFF
15	TRBV5-1	TRBD1	few	TRBJ1-1	TGCGCCAGCAGCCCAAGACAGGGATTGAACACTGAAGCTTTCTTT	CASSPRQGLNTEAFF
14	TRBV29-1	TRBD1	few	TRBJ1-2	TGCAGCGTGGGGAGGACAGGGAGGTCGCGGGGCTACACCTTC	CSVGRTGRSRGYTF
15	TRBV6-5	TRBD2	.	TRBJ2-1	TGTGCCAGCAGTCTTGGGTTGCGGGAGGGCAGTGAGCAGTTCTTC	CASSLGLREGSEQFF
15	TRBV4-1	TRBD1	few	TRBJ1-5	TGCGCCAGCAGCCAAGGTTTACAGGGGAATCAGCCCCAGCATTTT	CASSQGLQGNQPQHF
14	TRBV5-4	.	few	TRBJ2-1	TGTGCCAGCAGCCTAACAGGAGCCTACAATGAGCAGTTCTTC	CASSLTGAYNEQFF
13	TRBV27	.	.	TRBJ2-1	TGTGCCAGCAGTTTGGGACATCCCAATGAGCAGTTCTTC	CASSLGHPNEQFF
14	TRBV5-4	TRBD2	.	TRBJ2-7	TGTGCCAGCAGCTTAAGCGGGGCGAACTACGAGCAGTACTTC	CASSLSGANYEQYF
13	TRBV5-6	.	.	TRBJ2-7	TGTGCCAGCAGCTTGGGTCCAACCTACGAGCAGTACTTC	CASSLGPTYEQYF
13	TRBV7-3	.	.	TRBJ2-2	TGTGCCAGCGGTAGTGGTGTGACCGGGGAGCTGTTTTTT	CASGSGVTGELFF
11	TRBV27	.	.	TRBJ1-1	TGTGCCTCATTCGAGGGAACTGAAGCTTTCTTT	CASFEGTEAFF
17	TRBV4-1	TRBD2	.	TRBJ2-5	TGCGCCAGCAGCCAAGCTCCCCTGACGCGGGGGAGGGAGACCCAGTACTTC	CASSQAPLTRGRETQYF
15	TRBV5-1	TRBD1	.	TRBJ2-1	TGCGCCAGCAGCTTGGGGACAGGGGTTGGCAATGAGCAGTTCTTC	CASSLGTGVGNEQFF
13	TRBV2	.	.	TRBJ2-1	TGTGCCAGCAGTGAGATAGTGTACAATGAGCAGTTCTTC	CASSEIVYNEQFF
13	TRBV6-5	TRBD1	few	TRBJ1-4	TGTGCCAGCAGTTACACGACAGGGGGAAAACTGTTTTTT	CASSYTTGGKLFF
16	TRBV10-3	TRBD2	.	TRBJ2-2	TGTGCCATCAGAAAAAGCGGGAGCGCGAACACCGGGGAGCTGTTTTTT	CAIRKSGSANTGELFF
14	TRBV5-1	.	.	TRBJ2-7	TGCGCCAGCAGCTTGAGGGGCGCCTCCAACGAGCAGTACTTC	CASSLRGASNEQYF
18	TRBV5-4	TRBD2	once	TRBJ2-6	TGTGCCAGCAGCCCCAAGACTAGCGGGATCCCTGGGGCCAACGTCCTGACTTTC	CASSPKTSGIPGANVLTF
17	TRBV9	.	.	TRBJ2-2	TGTGCCAGCAGCCCTACCGGAGGGATTACGAACACCGGGGAGCTGTTTTTT	CASSPTGGITNTGELFF
13	TRBV28	TRBD1	few	TRBJ2-3	TGTGCCAGCAGTGTACAGGGGGCAGATACGCAGTATTTT	CASSVQGADTQYF
15	TRBV7-3	TRBD2	.	TRBJ2-1	TGTGCCAGCAGCTCCGGGACTAGCGGTGTCAATGAGCAGTTCTTC	CASSSGTSGVNEQFF
15	TRBV27	.	.	TRBJ2-3	TGTGCCAGCAGCTCTCGGGGGGCAGGGCTGGATACGCAGTATTTT	CASSSRGAGLDTQYF
15	TRBV19	.	.	TRBJ1-5	TGTGCCAGTAGTATTAAGGGTATGGAGGGCCAGCCCCAGCATTTT	CASSIKGMEGQPQHF
18	TRBV11-3	.	few	TRBJ2-1	TGTGCCAGCACCCCAGGGGTCTACAGCCTTCACTCCTACAATGAGCAGTTCTTC	CASTPGVYSLHSYNEQFF
14	TRBV18	TRBD2	.	TRBJ2-7	TGTGCCAGCTCACGTGGCGGGAGGGCCTACGAGCAGTACTTC	CASSRGGRAYEQYF